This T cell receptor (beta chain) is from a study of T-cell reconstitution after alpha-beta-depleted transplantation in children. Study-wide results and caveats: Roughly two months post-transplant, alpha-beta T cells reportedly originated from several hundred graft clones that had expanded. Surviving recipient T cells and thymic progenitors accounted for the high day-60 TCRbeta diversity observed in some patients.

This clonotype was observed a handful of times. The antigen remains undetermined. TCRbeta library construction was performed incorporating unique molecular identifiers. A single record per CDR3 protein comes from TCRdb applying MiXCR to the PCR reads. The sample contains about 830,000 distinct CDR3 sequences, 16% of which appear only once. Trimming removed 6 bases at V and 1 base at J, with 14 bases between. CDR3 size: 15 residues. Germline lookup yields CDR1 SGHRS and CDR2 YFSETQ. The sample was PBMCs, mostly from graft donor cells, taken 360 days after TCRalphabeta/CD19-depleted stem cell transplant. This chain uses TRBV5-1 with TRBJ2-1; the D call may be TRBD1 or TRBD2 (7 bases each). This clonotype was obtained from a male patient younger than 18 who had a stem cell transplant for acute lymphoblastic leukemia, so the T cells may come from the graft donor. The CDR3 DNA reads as TGCGCCAGCAAGGGGGCTAGCGGTTCCTACAATGAGCAGTTCTTC. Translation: CASKGASGSYNEQFF.